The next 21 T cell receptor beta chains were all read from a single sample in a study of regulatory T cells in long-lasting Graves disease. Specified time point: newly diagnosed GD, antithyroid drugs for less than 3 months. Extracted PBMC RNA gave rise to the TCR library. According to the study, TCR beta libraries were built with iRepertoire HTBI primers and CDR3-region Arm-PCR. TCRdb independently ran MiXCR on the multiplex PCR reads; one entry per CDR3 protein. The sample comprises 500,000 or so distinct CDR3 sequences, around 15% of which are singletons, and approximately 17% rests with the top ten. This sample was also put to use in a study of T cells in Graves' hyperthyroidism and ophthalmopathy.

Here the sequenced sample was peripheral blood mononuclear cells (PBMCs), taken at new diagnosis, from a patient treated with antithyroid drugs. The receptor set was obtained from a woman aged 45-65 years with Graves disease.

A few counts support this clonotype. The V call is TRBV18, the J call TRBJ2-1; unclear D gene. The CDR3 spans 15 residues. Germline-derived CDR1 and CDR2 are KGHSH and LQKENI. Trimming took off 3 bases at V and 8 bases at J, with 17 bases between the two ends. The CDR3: CASSPPPSKDDEQFF. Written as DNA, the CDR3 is TGTGCCAGCTCACCGCCCCCCAGTAAAGACGATGAGCAGTTCTTC.

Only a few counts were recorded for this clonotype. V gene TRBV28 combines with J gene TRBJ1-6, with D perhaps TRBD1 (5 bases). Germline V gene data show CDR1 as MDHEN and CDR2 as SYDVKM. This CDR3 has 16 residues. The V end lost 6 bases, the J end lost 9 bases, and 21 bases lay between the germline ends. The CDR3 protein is CASSSEGLRDGSPLHF. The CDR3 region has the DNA TGTGCCAGCAGCTCAGAGGGGCTGCGGGATGGTTCACCCCTCCACTTT. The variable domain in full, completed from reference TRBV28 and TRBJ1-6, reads DVKVTQSSRYLVKRTGEKVFLECVQDMDHENMFWYRQDPGLGLRLIYFSYDVKMKEKGDIPEGYSVSREKKERFSLILESASTNQTSMYLCASSSEGLRDGSPLHFGNGTRLTVT.

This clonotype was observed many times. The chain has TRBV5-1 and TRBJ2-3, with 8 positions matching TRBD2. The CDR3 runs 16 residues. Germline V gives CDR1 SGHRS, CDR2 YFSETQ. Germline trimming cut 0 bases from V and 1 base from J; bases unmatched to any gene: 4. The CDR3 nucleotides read TGCGCCAGCAGCTTGGCGGGGACTAGTCGCACAGATACGCAGTATTTT. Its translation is CASSLAGTSRTDTQYF.

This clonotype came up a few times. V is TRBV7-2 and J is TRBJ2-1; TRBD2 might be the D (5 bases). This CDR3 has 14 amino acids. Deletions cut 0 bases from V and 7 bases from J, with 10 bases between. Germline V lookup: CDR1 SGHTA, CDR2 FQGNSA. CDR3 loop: CASSLAGVWNEQFF. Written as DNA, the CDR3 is TGTGCCAGCAGCTTAGCGGGAGTCTGGAATGAGCAGTTCTTC.

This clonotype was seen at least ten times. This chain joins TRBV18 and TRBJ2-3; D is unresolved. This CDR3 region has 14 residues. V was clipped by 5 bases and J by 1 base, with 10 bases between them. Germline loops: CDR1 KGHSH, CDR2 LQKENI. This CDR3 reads CASSASLGTDTQYF. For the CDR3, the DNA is TGTGCCAGCTCAGCGAGTCTCGGCACAGATACGCAGTATTTT.

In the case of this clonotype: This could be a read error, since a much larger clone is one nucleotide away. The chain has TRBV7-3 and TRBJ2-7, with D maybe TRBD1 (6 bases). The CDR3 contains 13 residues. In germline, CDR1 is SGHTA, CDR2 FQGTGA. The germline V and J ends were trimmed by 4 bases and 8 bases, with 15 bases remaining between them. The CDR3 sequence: CASSSFVRDKQYF. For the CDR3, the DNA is TGTGCCAGCAGCTCCTTCGTTAGGGACAAGCAGTACTTC.

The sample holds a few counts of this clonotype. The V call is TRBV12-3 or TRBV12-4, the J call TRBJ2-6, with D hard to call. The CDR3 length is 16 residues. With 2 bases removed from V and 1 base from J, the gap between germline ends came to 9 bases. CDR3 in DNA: TGTGCCAGCAGTTTATTCGGCGTTTCTGGGGCCAACGTCCTGACTTTC. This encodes CASSLFGVSGANVLTF.

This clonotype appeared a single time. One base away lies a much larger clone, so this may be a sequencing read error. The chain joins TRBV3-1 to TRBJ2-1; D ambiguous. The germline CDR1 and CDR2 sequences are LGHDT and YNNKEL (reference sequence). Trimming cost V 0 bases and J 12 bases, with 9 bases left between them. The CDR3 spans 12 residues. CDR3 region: CASSQDPRVQFF. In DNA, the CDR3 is TGTGCCAGCAGCCAAGATCCAAGGGTGCAGTTCTTC.

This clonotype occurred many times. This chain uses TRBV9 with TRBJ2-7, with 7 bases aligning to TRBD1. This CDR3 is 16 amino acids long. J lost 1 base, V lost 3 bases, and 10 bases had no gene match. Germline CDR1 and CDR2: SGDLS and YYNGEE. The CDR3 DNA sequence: TGTGCCAGCAGCGAAGGACAGGAGACGCGATCCTACGAGCAGTACTTC. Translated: CASSEGQETRSYEQYF.

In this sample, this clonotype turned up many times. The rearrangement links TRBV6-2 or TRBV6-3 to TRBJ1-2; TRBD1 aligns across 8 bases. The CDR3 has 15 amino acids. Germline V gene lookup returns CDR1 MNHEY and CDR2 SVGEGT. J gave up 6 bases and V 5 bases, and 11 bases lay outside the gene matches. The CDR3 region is CASSETVDRAHGYTF. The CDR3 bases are TGTGCCAGCAGTGAAACCGTGGACAGGGCTCATGGCTACACCTTC.

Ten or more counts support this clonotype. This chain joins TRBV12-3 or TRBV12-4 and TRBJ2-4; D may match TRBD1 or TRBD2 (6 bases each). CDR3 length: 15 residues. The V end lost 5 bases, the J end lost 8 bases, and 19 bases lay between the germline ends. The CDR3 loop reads CASSHYREWEDIQYF. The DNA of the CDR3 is TGTGCCAGCAGTCATTACAGGGAATGGGAGGACATTCAGTACTTC.

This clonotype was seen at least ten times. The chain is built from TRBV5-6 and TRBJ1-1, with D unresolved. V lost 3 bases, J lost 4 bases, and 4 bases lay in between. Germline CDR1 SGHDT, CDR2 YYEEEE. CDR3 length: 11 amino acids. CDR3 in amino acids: CASSSSTEAFF. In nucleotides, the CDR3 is TGTGCCAGCAGCTCCAGCACTGAAGCTTTCTTT.

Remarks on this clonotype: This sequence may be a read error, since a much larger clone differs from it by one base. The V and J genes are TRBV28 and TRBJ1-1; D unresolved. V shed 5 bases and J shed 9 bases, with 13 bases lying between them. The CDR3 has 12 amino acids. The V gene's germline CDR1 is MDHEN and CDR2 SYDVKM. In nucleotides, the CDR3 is TGTGCCAGCAGTCGGGAGTGGAGTAAAGCTTTCTTT. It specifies CASSREWSKAFF.

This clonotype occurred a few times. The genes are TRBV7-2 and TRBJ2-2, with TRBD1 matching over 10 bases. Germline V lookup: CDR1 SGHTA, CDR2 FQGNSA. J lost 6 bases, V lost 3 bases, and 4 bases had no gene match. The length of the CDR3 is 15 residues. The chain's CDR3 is CASSFSGTGAGELFF. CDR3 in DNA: TGTGCCAGCAGCTTCTCCGGGACAGGGGCCGGGGAGCTGTTTTTT.

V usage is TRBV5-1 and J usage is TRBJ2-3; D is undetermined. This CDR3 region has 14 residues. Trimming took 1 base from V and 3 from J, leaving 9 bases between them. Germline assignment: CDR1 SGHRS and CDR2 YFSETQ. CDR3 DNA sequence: TGCGCCAGCAGCTTGTGGGGTAAAACAGATACGCAGTATTTT. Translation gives CASSLWGKTDTQYF.

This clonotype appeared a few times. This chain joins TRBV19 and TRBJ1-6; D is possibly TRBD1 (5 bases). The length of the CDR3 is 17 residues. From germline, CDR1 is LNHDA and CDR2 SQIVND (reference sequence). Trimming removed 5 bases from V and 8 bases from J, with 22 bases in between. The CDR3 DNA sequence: TGTGCCAGTAGTCCCCGGGGGACGCGGGTCGTCCATTCACCCCTCCACTTT. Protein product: CASSPRGTRVVHSPLHF.

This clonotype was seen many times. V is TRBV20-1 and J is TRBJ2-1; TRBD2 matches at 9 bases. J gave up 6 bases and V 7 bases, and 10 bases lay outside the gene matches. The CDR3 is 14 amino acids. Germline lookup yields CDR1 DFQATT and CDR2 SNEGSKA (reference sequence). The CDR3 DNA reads TGCAGTGGCTCCCCGGGACTAGCTTCCAATGAGCAGTTCTTC. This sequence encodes CSGSPGLASNEQFF.

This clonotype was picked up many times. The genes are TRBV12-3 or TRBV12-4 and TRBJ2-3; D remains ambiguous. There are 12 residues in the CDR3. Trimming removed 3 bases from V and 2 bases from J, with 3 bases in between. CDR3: CASSFVTDTQYF. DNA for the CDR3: TGTGCCAGCAGTTTTGTCACAGATACGCAGTATTTT.

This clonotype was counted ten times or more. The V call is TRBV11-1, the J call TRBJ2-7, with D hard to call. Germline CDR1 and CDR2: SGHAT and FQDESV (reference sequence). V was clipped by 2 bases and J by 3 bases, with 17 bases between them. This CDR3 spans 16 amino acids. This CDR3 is CASSLSSGRLDYEQYF. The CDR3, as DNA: TGTGCCAGCAGCTTATCCTCCGGTAGGCTAGACTACGAGCAGTACTTC.

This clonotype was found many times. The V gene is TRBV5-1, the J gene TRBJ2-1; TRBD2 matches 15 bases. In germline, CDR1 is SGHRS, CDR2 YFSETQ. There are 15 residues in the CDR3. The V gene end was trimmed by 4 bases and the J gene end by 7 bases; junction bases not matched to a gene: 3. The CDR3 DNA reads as TGCGCCAGCAGCCCCGGGACTAGCGGGAGGAATGAGCAGTTCTTC. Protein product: CASSPGTSGRNEQFF.

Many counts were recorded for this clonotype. The CDR3 spells CASKGSDTEAFF. CDR3 nucleotide sequence: TGCGCCAGCAAGGGATCCGACACTGAAGCTTTCTTT. The chain is built from TRBV5-1 and TRBJ1-1; no definite D call. The CDR3 runs 12 residues. Trimming shortened V by 6 bases and J by 3 bases, and 9 bases separated the two germline ends. Germline V gene sequence: CDR1 SGHRS, CDR2 YFSETQ. Full variable domain (remainder filled in from reference TRBV5-1 and TRBJ1-1): KAGVTQTPRYLIKTRGQQVTLSCSPISGHRSVSWYQQTPGQGLQFLFEYFSETQRNKGNFPGRFSGRQFSNSRSEMNVSTLELGDSALYLCASKGSDTEAFFGQGTRLTVV.